This TCR beta chain was identified in a study of blood T cell repertoires in COVID-19 (dated by TCRdb to about 2020). Context from the whole study: Samples covering the acute and convalescent phases of COVID-19 were provided by collaborators in the United States, Italy and Spain. The prospective study material was composed of cDNA or gDNA derived from T cells, B-cell-depleted T cells, or PBMCs. Deeply sampled blood TCRbeta repertoires from subjects exposed to, actively infected with, or recovered from COVID-19 were included in the dataset. The repertoires were made available in a free public database intended to serve as a resource for research on the immune response to SARS-CoV-2. Samples were obtained from the ongoing ImmuneRACE study (first 160 participants) and from 1,254 subjects provided by 6 global collaborators. Sample metadata almost always included a de-identified subject ID, COVID-19 status, age in years and sex. Where HLA class I and class II types were available, the types were taken from metadata supplied by the sample provider, not from assay-based typing. What the authors observed across the whole study: The amount of clinical and demographic metadata varied by source and participant and was provided uncurated.

On this clone: Its antigen is still unknown. Within one base of it there is no much larger clone, and no base qualities were kept.

Looking up the germline V gene (reference sequence) yields CDR1 GTSNPN and CDR2 SVGIG. The CDR3 covers 15 residues, taking in both the cysteine and the phenylalanine. The kept DNA is CDR3 alone, 45 bases in frame from the first base. The V and J ends are trimmed by 7 bases and 0 bases, leaving 18 bases between them. TCRbeta CDR3 regions were amplified from genomic DNA by means of the immunoSEQ Assay, a bias-controlled multiplex PCR. Regarding the original processing steps: Nucleated cell counts per sample were estimated from amplification of reference gene primers within the assay. To quantify the absolute abundance of each unique TCRbeta CDR3 rearrangement, sequence reads were collapsed and filtered. For each sample, productive Simpson clonality was calculated as the square root of Simpson's diversity index over productive rearrangements. TCRdb retrieved this table from immuneACCESS and kept in-frame rearrangements only. Not all clones are present; in checked studies, unresolved V genes account for under half, and no reason is known for the remainder. The V and J calls and the clone size are those of that table, but D and trimming were determined from the DNA. This sample gives about 120,000 clones in total; 75% to 90% of them show up just once. In total, the top ten clones hold under 3% of the sample.

Whole blood was collected in K2EDTA tubes by collaborating institutions according to the institutions' own protocols. Collaborator samples were shipped for TCRbeta analysis as frozen whole blood, isolated PBMCs, or DNA extracted from either sample type. The V gene is TRBV30 and the J gene is TRBJ1-1; 5 matching bases give a weak D call of TRBD1. This TCR was sampled from a man younger than 40 with acute or convalescent COVID-19. Sequenced input: peripheral blood. The sequenced DNA is TGTGCCTTCCAAGGCCAGGGAGGGATGAACACTGAAGCTTTCTTT. This encodes CAFQGQGGMNTEAFF.